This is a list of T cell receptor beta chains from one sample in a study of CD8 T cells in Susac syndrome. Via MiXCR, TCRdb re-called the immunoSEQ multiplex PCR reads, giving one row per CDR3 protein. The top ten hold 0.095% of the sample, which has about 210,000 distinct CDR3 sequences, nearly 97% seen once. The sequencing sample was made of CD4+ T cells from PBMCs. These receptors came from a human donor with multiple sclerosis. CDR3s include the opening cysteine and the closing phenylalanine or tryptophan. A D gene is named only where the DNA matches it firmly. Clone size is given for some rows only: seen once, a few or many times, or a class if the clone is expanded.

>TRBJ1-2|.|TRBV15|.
CATSISINYGYTF
TGTGCCACCAGCATTTCAATTAACTATGGCTACACCTTC
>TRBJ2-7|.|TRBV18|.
CASSPPGTSEQYF
TGTGCCAGCTCACCACCCGGGACATCCGAGCAGTACTTC
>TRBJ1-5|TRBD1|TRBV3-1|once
CASSQGQGTNQPQHF
TGTGCCAGCAGCCAAGGACAGGGAACAAATCAGCCCCAGCATTTT
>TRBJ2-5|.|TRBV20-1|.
CSASLSPGETQYF
TGCAGTGCTAGTCTGTCACCGGGCGAGACCCAGTACTTC
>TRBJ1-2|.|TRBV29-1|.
CSVLAGQPYGYTF
TGCAGCGTTCTCGCAGGCCAACCCTATGGCTACACCTTC
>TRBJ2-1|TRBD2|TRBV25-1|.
CASSEQAGIHNEQFF
TGTGCCAGCAGTGAACAAGCGGGGATTCACAATGAGCAGTTCTTC
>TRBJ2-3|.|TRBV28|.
CASKSTDTQYF
TGTGCCAGTAAGAGCACAGATACGCAGTATTTT
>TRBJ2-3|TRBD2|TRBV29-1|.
CSAEYLSGRPDTQYF
TGCAGCGCCGAGTACCTTAGCGGGAGACCAGATACGCAGTATTTT
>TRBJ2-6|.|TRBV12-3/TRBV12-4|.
CASTHHLGDAGANVLTF
TGTGCCAGCACTCATCACCTGGGGGACGCTGGGGCCAACGTCCTGACTTTC
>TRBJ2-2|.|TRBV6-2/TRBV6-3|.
CASSRPNTGELFF
TGTGCCAGCAGTCGGCCGAACACCGGGGAGCTGTTTTTT
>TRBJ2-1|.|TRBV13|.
CASSRPKAEKEQFF
TGTGCCAGCAGCCGGCCAAAGGCGGAGAAAGAGCAGTTCTTC
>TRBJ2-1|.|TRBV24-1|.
CATSVQGGNEQFF
TGTGCCACCAGTGTTCAGGGTGGGAATGAGCAGTTCTTC
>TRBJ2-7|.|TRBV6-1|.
CASSDIREGQYF
TGTGCCAGCAGTGACATCCGGGAAGGGCAGTACTTC
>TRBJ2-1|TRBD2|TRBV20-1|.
CSARDVFSGGGNSYNEQFF
TGCAGTGCTAGAGATGTTTTTAGCGGGGGAGGGAACTCCTACAATGAGCAGTTCTTC
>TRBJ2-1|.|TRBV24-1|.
CATSDILASEQFF
TGTGCCACCAGTGATATTCTAGCGTCAGAGCAGTTCTTC
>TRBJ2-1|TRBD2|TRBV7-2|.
CASSLETSGIIEQFF
TGTGCCAGCAGCTTAGAGACTAGCGGGATTATCGAGCAGTTCTTC
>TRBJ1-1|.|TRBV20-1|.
CSARGRVRAEAFF
TGCAGTGCTAGAGGGCGGGTTCGTGCTGAAGCTTTCTTT
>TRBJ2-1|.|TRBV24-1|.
CATSEEGREEQFF
TGTGCCACCAGTGAGGAGGGACGAGAGGAGCAGTTCTTC
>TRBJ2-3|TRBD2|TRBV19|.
CASGGGSGDTQYF
TGTGCCAGTGGCGGGGGTTCGGGAGATACGCAGTATTTT
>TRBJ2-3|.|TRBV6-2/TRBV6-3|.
CATKPFREWTDTQYF
TGTGCCACCAAGCCTTTCAGGGAATGGACAGATACGCAGTATTTT
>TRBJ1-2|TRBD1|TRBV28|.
CASSYGGQSNYGYTF
TGTGCCAGCAGTTACGGGGGACAGTCTAACTATGGCTACACCTTC
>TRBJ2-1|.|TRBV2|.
CASNSGDIVDNEQFF
TGTGCCAGCAATTCAGGTGATATAGTCGACAATGAGCAGTTCTTC
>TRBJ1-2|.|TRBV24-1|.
CATSDPRTYGYTF
TGTGCCACCAGTGATCCTCGTACCTATGGCTACACCTTC
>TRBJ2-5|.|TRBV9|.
CASSVGLAQETQYF
TGTGCCAGCAGCGTAGGACTCGCCCAAGAGACCCAGTACTTC
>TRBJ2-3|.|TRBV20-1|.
CSARTGANTDTQYF
TGCAGTGCTAGGACGGGAGCGAACACAGATACGCAGTATTTT
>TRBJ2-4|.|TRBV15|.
CATSQGLGQGSNIQYF
TGTGCCACCAGCCAAGGTCTTGGGCAGGGGTCTAACATTCAGTACTTC
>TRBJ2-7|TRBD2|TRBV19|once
CASSILSAGGPPQQYF
TGTGCCAGTAGTATTTTATCGGCGGGAGGGCCCCCTCAGCAGTACTTC
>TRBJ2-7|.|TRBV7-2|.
CASSLSAIPYEQYF
TGTGCCAGCAGCTTATCTGCGATCCCCTACGAGCAGTACTTC
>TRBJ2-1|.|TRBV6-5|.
CASNSVSYNEQFF
TGTGCCAGCAACAGCGTCTCCTACAATGAGCAGTTCTTC
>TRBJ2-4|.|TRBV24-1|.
CATSDSGENIQYF
TGTGCCACCAGTGATTCTGGGGAAAACATTCAGTACTTC
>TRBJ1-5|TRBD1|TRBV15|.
CATSRTGGRSNQPQHF
TGTGCCACCAGCAGGACAGGGGGTCGGAGCAATCAGCCCCAGCATTTT
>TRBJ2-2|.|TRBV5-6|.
CASSLGPPGELFF
TGTGCCAGCAGCTTGGGTCCCCCCGGGGAGCTGTTTTTT
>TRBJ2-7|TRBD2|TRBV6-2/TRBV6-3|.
CASSYNRLAGGSYEQYF
TGTGCCAGCAGTTACAACCGTCTTGCGGGAGGGTCCTACGAGCAGTACTTC
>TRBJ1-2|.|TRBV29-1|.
CSVLQFRGWYGYTF
TGCAGCGTCCTACAGTTCCGGGGTTGGTATGGCTACACCTTC
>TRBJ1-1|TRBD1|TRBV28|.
CASRTGWAEAFF
TGTGCCAGCAGGACAGGGTGGGCTGAAGCTTTCTTT
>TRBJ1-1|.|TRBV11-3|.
CASSLGPGTGGEAFF
TGTGCCAGCAGCTTAGGTCCAGGAACCGGCGGTGAAGCTTTCTTT
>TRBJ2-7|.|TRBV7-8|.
CASSTGQGGVQYF
TGTGCCAGCAGCACTGGACAGGGAGGGGTCCAGTACTTC
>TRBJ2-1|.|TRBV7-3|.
CASSPAADTYNEQFF
TGTGCCAGCAGCCCAGCCGCGGACACCTACAATGAGCAGTTCTTC
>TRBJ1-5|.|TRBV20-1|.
CSARPDPGGQPQHF
TGCAGTGCTAGACCGGACCCTGGTGGCCAGCCCCAGCATTTT
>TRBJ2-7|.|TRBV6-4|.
CASCRQAAYEQYF
TGTGCCAGCTGTCGACAGGCGGCCTACGAGCAGTACTTC
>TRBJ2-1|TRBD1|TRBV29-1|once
CSSQGGQANNEQFF
TGCAGCTCACAAGGCGGACAGGCAAACAATGAGCAGTTCTTC
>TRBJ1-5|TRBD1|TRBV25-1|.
CASKGQGIDQPQHF
TGTGCCAGCAAGGGACAGGGGATCGATCAGCCCCAGCATTTT
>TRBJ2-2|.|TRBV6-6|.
CAGASRPTNTGELFF
TGTGCCGGAGCATCAAGACCTACGAACACCGGGGAGCTGTTTTTT